This T cell receptor beta chain appears in the sequencing data of a study of blood T cell repertoires in COVID-19 (dated by TCRdb to 2020 to 2021). Study-level background: Collaborator samples came from the United States, Italy and Spain and covered acute and convalescent phases of COVID-19. The material from the prospective study consisted of cDNA or gDNA derived from T cells, B-cell-depleted T cells, or PBMCs. Subjects who had been exposed to COVID-19, were actively infected with it, or had recovered from it provided the deeply sampled blood TCRbeta repertoires that made up the dataset. The repertoires were made available in a free public database intended to serve as a resource for research on the immune response to SARS-CoV-2. Samples were obtained from the ongoing ImmuneRACE study (first 160 participants) and from over 1,000 subjects provided by 6 global collaborators. A de-identified subject ID, COVID-19 status, age in years and sex were almost always included in the sample metadata. Where available, HLA class I and class II types were taken from metadata supplied by the sample provider and were not determined by assay-based typing.

Participants in the prospective study were aged roughly 18 to 100 years, lived in about two dozen United States geographic areas, and enrolled through a virtual design. In the prospective study, cohorts were assigned on the basis of participant-reported clinical history obtained from a screening survey and a study questionnaire. Exposed participants were defined as having been in contact with someone with a PCR-confirmed or clinician-diagnosed COVID-19 case within 2 weeks of study entry. Mobile phlebotomists in the prospective study collected whole blood, serum and a nasopharyngeal or oropharyngeal swab from every participant. Prospective study participants could optionally give additional blood draws and questionnaires over an approximately 2-month period. Blood samples from the prospective study were shipped frozen or at room temperature prior to DNA extraction. TCRbeta CDR3 regions were amplified from genomic DNA by means of the immunoSEQ Assay, a bias-controlled multiplex PCR. Per the original workflow: Within the assay, amplification of reference gene primers was used to estimate how many nucleated cells each sample contained. To quantify the absolute abundance of each unique TCRbeta CDR3 rearrangement, sequence reads were collapsed and filtered. Productive Simpson clonality was computed per sample as the square root of Simpson's diversity index over productive rearrangements. The table comes from immuneACCESS by way of TCRdb, which keeps in-frame sequences with V and J called. Part of the clones is missing from these tables; in studies checked, under half for an unresolved V gene and the rest for unknown reasons. V, J and clone size were drawn from that table, and D and trimming were deduced from the DNA. The sample table records under 200,000 clones; around 83% of these occur just once. The biggest ten clones account for around 3.1% of the sample.

CDR1 and CDR2 are read off the germline V gene as SNHLY and FYNNEI. Including the terminal cysteine and phenylalanine, the CDR3 comprises 17 residues. Just CDR3 DNA is preserved here, 51 bases in frame from base 1. V loses 6 bases at its end and J loses 4 bases; junction bases beyond the gene matches: 15. Study-level results and caveats: Clinical and demographic metadata were provided uncurated, with the amount varying by source and participant.

About this clone itself: What antigen it recognizes has not been identified. Per-base quality was not reported, and no clone a single base away is much larger than it.

The sequence links TRBV2 to TRBJ2-1, and 7 junctional nucleotides match TRBD2. This TCR was sampled from a woman younger than 45 who had been exposed to COVID-19. Sequencing input: PBMCs or T cells enriched from blood (not recorded which). The CDR3: CASRDVLGSGFYNEQFF. The DNA sequence is TGTGCCAGCAGAGATGTCCTTGGTAGCGGGTTTTACAATGAGCAGTTCTTC. When the CDR3 is completed using the reference TRBV2 and TRBJ2-1 genes on either side, the full variable domain is EPEVTQTPSHQVTQMGQEVILRCVPISNHLYFYWYRQILGQKVEFLVSFYNNEISEKSEIFDDQFSVERPDGSNFTLKIRSTKLEDSAMYFCASRDVLGSGFYNEQFFGPGTRLTVL.